This TCR beta chain was sequenced for a study of blood T cells in healthy people across ages. The use of a sample-barcoded 5' primer and a J-beta primer mix characterized a second PCR of roughly 6 to 12 cycles. One entry per CDR3 protein, called by TCRdb with MiXCR from the 5' RACE reads. The sample includes 1,800,000 or so distinct CDR3 sequences, about 39% seen only once; the top ten take 23%. Germline V gene sequence: CDR1 ENHRY, CDR2 SYGVKD. The V end lost 2 bases, the J end lost 5 bases, and 9 bases lay between the germline ends. The CDR3 has 14 residues. This clonotype was counted only a few times.

The receptor was isolated from a human donor in good health. The V call is TRBV10-3, the J call TRBJ1-4; the D is unclear. The sequencing sample was made of blood. The CDR3 region is CAISEGRRNEKLFF. The DNA of the CDR3 is TGTGCCATCAGTGAGGGCAGGAGGAATGAAAAACTGTTTTTT.